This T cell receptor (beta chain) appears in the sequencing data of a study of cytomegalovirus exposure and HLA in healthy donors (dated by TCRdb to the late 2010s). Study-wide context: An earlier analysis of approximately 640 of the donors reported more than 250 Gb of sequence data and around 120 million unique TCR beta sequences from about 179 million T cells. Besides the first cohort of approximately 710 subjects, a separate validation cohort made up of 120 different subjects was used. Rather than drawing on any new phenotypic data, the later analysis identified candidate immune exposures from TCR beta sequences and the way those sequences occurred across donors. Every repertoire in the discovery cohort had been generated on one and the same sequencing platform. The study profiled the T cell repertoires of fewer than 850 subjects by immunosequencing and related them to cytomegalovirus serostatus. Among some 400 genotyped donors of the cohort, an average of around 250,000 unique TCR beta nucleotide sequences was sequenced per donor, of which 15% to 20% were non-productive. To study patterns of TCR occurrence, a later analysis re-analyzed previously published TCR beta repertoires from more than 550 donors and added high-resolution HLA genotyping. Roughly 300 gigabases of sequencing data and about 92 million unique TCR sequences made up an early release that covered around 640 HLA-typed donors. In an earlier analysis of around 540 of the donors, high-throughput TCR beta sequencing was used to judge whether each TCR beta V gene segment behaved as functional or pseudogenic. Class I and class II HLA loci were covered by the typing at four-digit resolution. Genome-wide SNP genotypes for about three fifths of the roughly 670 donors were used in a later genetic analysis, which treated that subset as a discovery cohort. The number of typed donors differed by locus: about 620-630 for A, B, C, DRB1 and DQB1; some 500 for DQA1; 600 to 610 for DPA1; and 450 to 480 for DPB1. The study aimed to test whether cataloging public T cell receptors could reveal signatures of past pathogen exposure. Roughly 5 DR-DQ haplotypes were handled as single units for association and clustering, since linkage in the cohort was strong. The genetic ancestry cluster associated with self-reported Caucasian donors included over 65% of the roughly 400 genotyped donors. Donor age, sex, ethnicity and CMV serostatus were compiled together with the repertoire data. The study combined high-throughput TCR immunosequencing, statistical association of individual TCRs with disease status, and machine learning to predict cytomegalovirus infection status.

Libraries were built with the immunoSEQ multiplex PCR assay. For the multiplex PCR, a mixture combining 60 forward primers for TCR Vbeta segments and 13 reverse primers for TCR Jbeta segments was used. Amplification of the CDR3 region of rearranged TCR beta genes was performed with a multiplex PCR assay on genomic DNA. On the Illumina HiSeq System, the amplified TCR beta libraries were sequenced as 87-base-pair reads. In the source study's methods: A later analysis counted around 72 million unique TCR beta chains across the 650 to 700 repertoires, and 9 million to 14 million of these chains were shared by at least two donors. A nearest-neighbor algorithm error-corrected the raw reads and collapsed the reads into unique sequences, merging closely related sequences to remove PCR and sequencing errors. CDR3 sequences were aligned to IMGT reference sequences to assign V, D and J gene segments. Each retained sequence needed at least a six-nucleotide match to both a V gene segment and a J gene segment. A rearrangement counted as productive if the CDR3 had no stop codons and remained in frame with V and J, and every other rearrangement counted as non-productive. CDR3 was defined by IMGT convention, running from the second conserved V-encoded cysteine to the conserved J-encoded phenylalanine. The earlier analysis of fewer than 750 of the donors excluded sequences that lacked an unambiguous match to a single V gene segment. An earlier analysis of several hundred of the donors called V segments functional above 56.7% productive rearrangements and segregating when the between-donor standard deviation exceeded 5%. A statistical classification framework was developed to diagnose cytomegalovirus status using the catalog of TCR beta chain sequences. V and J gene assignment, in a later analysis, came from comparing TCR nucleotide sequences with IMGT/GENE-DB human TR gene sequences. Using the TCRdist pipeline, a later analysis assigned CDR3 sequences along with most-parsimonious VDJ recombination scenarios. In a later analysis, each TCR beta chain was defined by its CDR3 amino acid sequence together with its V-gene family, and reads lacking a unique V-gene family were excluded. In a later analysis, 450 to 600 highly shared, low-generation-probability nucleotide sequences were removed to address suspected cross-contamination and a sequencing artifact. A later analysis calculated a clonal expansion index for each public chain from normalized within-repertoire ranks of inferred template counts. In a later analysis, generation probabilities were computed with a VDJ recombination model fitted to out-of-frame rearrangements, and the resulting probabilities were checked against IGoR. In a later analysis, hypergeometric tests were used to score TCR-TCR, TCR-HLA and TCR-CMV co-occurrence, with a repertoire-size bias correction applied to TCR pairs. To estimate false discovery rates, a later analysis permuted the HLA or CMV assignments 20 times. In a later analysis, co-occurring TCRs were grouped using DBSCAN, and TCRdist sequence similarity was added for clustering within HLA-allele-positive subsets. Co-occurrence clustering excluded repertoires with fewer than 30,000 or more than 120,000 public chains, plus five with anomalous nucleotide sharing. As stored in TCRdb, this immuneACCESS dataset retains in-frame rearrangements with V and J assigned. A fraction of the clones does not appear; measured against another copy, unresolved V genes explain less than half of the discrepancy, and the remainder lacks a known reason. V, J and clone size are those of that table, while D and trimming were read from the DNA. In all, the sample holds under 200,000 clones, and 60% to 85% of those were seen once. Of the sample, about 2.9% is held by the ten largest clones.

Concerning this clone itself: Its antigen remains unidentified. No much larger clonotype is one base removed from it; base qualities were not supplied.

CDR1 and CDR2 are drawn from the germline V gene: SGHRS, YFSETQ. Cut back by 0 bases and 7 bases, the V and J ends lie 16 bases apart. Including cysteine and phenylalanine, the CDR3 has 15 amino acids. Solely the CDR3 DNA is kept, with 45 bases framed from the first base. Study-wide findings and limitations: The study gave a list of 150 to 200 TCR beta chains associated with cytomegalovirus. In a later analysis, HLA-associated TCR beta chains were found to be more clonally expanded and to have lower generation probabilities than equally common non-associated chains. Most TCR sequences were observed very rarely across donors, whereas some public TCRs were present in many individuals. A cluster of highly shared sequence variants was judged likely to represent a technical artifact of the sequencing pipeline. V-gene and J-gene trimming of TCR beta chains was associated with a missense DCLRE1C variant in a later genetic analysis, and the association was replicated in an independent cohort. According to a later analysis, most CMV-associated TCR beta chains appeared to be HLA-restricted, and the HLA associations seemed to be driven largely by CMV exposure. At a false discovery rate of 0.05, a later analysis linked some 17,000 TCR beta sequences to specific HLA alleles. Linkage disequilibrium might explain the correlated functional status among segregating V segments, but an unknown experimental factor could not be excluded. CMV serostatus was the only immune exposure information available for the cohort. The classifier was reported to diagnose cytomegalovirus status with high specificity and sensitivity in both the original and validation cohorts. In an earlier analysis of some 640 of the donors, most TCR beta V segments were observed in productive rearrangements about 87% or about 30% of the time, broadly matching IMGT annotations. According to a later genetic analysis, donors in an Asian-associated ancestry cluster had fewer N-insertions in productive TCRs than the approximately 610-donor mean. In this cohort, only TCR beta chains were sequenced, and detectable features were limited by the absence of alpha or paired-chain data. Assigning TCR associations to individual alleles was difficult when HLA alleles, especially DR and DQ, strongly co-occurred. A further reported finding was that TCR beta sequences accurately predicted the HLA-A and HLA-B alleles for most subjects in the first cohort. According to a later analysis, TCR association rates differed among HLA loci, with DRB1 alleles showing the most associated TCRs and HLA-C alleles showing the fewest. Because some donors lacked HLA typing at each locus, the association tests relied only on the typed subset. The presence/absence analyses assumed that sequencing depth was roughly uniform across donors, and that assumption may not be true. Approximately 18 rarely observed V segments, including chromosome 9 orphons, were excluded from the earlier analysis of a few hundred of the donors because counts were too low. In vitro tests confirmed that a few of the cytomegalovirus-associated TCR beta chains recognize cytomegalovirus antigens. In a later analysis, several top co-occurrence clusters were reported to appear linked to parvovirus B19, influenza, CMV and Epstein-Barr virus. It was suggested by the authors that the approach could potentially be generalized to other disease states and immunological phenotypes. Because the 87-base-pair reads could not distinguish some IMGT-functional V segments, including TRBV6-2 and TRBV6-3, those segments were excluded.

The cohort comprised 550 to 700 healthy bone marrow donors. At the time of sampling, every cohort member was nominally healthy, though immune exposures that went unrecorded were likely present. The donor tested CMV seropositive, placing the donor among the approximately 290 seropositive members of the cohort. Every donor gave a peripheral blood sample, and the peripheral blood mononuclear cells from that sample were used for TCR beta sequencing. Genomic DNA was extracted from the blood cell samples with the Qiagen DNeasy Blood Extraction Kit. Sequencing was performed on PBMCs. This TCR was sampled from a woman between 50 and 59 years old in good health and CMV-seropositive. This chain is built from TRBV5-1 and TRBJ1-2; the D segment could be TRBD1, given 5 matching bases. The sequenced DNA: TGCGCCAGCAGCTTGGGAAGTGACAGTACGGGTGGCTACACCTTC. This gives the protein CASSLGSDSTGGYTF.